The 27 T cell receptor delta chains below were found in one sample sequenced in a study of gamma-delta chains in newborns, infants, children. TCRdb ran CATT on the reads. The profile shows over 4,500 delta-chain clones, 2.5% to 3% of them singletons. The sample comprised blood. These receptors all stem from a child who was a newborn, infant or young child, either healthy, febrile or measles-vaccinated (not recorded which).

CDR3 amino acids: CACDTVPSNYWGSPASSWDTRQMFF. The CDR3, as DNA: TGTGCCTGTGACACGGTGCCTTCCAATTACTGGGGGAGCCCTGCGAGCTCCTGGGACACCCGACAGATGTTTTTC. The genes are TRDV2 and TRDJ3; 9 positions agree with TRDD3. The CDR3 consists of 25 residues. With V trimmed by 1 base and J by 0 bases, 24 bases remained unmatched. Germline assignment: CDR1 GEAIGNYY and CDR2 EKD.

There are a few counts of this clone. V and J are TRDV2 and TRDJ3; the match to TRDD3 covers 10 bases. Germline V gene data show CDR1 as GEAIGNYY and CDR2 as EKD. This CDR3 has 19 residues. V shed 0 bases and J 1 base; nucleotides not matched to a gene: 5. The CDR3 is CACDTLLGDASWDTRQMFF. The CDR3 nucleotides read TGTGCCTGTGACACCCTACTGGGGGATGCTTCCTGGGACACCCGACAGATGTTTTTC.

The V gene is TRDV2, the J gene TRDJ1; D is ambiguous. V lost 0 bases and J 2 bases, leaving 15 bases between the germline ends. Looked up from germline, CDR1 is GEAIGNYY and CDR2 is EKD. The CDR3 is 16 residues long. In nucleotides, the CDR3 is TGTGCCTGTGACACCATCTCGACCCTATGGACCGATAAACTCATCTTT. Translating it yields CACDTISTLWTDKLIF.

This clone has just a few counts. The V gene is TRDV2, the J gene TRDJ2, with 12 bases matching TRDD3. Germline CDR1 GEAIGNYY, CDR2 EKD. After removal of 3 bases from V and 1 base from J, the junction contained 11 bases not matched to a gene. CDR3 size: 19 residues. This CDR3 reads CACDRVLGDTSDLTAQLFF. The CDR3 coding sequence is TGTGCCTGTGACCGCGTACTGGGGGATACATCAGATTTGACAGCACAACTCTTCTTT.

This clone was observed a few times. The chain has TRDV2 and TRDJ3; 11 positions match TRDD3. CDR3 size: 19 residues. After removal of 1 base from V and 0 bases from J, the junction contained 4 bases not matched to a gene. The germline V gene encodes CDR1 GEAIGNYY and CDR2 EKD. The CDR3 DNA reads as TGTGCCTGTGACACTGGGGGATACGGGGGCTCCTGGGACACCCGACAGATGTTTTTC. Its protein product is CACDTGGYGGSWDTRQMFF.

Only a few counts were recorded for this clone. Other DNA sequences in this sample translate to the same CDR3. The chain joins TRDV2 to TRDJ3; 8 bases fit TRDD3. The V segment lost 0 bases and the J segment 0 bases; nucleotides outside the gene matches: 6. The CDR3 loop spans 19 amino acids. Germline CDR1 is GEAIGNYY and CDR2 is EKD. CDR3 in amino acids: CACDTVLGGSSWDTRQMFF. Written as DNA, the CDR3 is TGTGCCTGTGACACCGTACTGGGGGGCAGCTCCTGGGACACCCGACAGATGTTTTTC.

Only a few counts were recorded for this clone. The CDR3 here is CAFWFLQLGGTDKLIF. The CDR3 DNA is TGTGCCTTTTGGTTCCTACAATTAGGAGGGACCGATAAACTCATCTTT. The chain has TRDV3 and TRDJ1, with 7 positions matching TRDD2. Losses at the gene ends were 2 bases for V and 2 bases for J; bases not matched to a gene: 14. The CDR3 spans 16 residues. The germline V gene encodes CDR1 TVYSNPD and CDR2 GDNSRS (reference sequence).

With respect to this clone: The TCRdb protein comes from a much larger clone and disagrees with this DNA's translation at residue 7, likely due to a read error; the protein given here is derived from the DNA. The rearrangement links TRDV2 to TRDJ2; D is perhaps TRDD3 (5 bases). V was clipped by 2 bases and J by 4 bases, with 10 bases between them. In germline, CDR1 is GEAIGNYY, CDR2 EKD. The CDR3 sequence is 14 residues long. CDR3 amino acids: CACDILEETAQLFF. The CDR3 coding sequence is TGTGCCTGTGACATACTGGAGGAGACAGCACAACTCTTCTTT.

This clone was counted only a few times. This sample also contains other DNA sequences that code for the same CDR3. The chain has TRDV2 and TRDJ3, with 9 bases lining up with TRDD3. Germline V gene data show CDR1 as GEAIGNYY and CDR2 as EKD. The J segment lost 0 bases and the V segment lost 2 bases, leaving 4 bases of the junction unmatched. The CDR3 runs 18 residues. The CDR3 loop is CACDILGDSSWDTRQMFF. In DNA form, the CDR3 reads TGTGCCTGTGACATTTTGGGGGATAGCTCCTGGGACACCCGACAGATGTTTTTC.

This clone was detected only a few times. The genes are TRDV2 and TRDJ1, with 9 positions matching TRDD3. Germline V gene lookup returns CDR1 GEAIGNYY and CDR2 EKD. The CDR3 consists of 16 residues. With 2 bases clipped from V and 0 bases from J, the junction kept 6 bases outside the gene matches. The CDR3: CACDIRTGGHTDKLIF. The CDR3 DNA follows: TGTGCCTGTGACATTCGGACTGGGGGACACACCGATAAACTCATCTTT.

As regards this clone: The sample contains more than one DNA sequence encoding this CDR3. The rearrangement joins TRDV1 to TRDJ1; 8 bases map to TRDD3. V shed 1 base and J 2 bases; nucleotides not matched to a gene: 9. This CDR3 is built from 17 residues. Germline CDR1 reads TSWWSYY; CDR2 reads QGS. CDR3 DNA sequence: TGTGCTCTTGGGGAACCCGGAGGGATACGGGGGACCGATAAACTCATCTTT. This gives the protein CALGEPGGIRGTDKLIF.

By frequency in the sample, this clone is medium-sized. The V call is TRDV2, the J call TRDJ1, with 8 bases matching TRDD3. Per the germline V gene, CDR1 is GEAIGNYY and CDR2 is EKD. The trim removed 0 bases at V and 0 bases at J, leaving 2 bases unmatched. The CDR3 sequence is 15 residues long. The chain's CDR3 is CACDTWGMYTDKLIF. The CDR3 DNA reads TGTGCCTGTGACACCTGGGGGATGTACACCGATAAACTCATCTTT.

This clone showed up just a few times. The V gene is TRDV2, the J gene TRDJ3, with 10 bases aligning to TRDD3. This CDR3 has 17 amino acids. Trimming cost V 1 base and J 4 bases; bases outside gene matches: 3. The V gene's germline CDR1 is GEAIGNYY and CDR2 EKD. CDR3 bases: TGTGCCTGTGACACTACTGGGGGATTATGGGACACCCGACAGATGTTTTTC. This translates into CACDTTGGLWDTRQMFF.

This clone was seen a handful of times. This chain uses TRDV2 with TRDJ3; TRDD3 matches 10 bases. Germline lookup yields CDR1 GEAIGNYY and CDR2 EKD. V was pared by 0 bases and J by 3 bases, with 4 bases of the junction left unmatched. This CDR3 contains 18 residues. The CDR3: CACDTVRGIRWDTRQMFF. As DNA, the CDR3 is TGTGCCTGTGACACCGTCCGGGGGATACGCTGGGACACCCGACAGATGTTTTTC.

Note on this clone: A much larger clonotype is one base distant, so this may be a read error. The chain joins TRDV2 to TRDJ1; 9 positions agree with TRDD3. Trimming took 0 bases from V and 3 from J; bases not matched to a gene: 1. This CDR3 spans 14 amino acids. The germline gives CDR1 GEAIGNYY, CDR2 EKD. CDR3 bases: TGTGCCTGTGACACCTGGGGATACGCCGATAAACTCATCTTT. Its protein product is CACDTWGYADKLIF.

This chain connects TRDV2 to TRDJ1, with TRDD3 identical over 9 bases. Assignment of the J gene here rests on matching the DNA to germline, because TCRdb gives none. Germline CDR1 GEAIGNYY, CDR2 EKD. Trimming at V came to 4 bases and at J to 0 bases, leaving 8 bases not matched to a gene. The CDR3 sequence is 16 residues long. The CDR3 loop reads CACDILGESYTDKLIF. The CDR3 coding sequence is TGTGCCTGTGATATACTGGGGGAATCGTACACCGATAAACTCATCTTT.

This rearrangement joins TRDV2 to TRDJ3; 8 bases map to TRDD3. Germline V lookup: CDR1 GEAIGNYY, CDR2 EKD. With 2 bases clipped from V and 0 bases from J, the junction kept 8 bases outside the gene matches. This CDR3 has 19 residues. CDR3 loop: CACDKVGDPSSWDTRQMFF. The CDR3, as DNA: TGTGCCTGTGACAAGGTGGGGGATCCGAGCTCCTGGGACACCCGACAGATGTTTTTC.

In its sample, this clone was seen a few times. The chain couples TRDV2 to TRDJ3; 12 positions agree with TRDD3. The J segment lost 4 bases and the V segment lost 0 bases, leaving 24 bases of the junction unmatched. The CDR3 length is 25 residues. Germline V gene sequence: CDR1 GEAIGNYY, CDR2 EKD. The CDR3 DNA follows: TGTGCCTGTGACACCGGATCCTCCTACGACGGCTTACTGGGGGATACAGCTTGGGACACCCGACAGATGTTTTTC. Translating gives CACDTGSSYDGLLGDTAWDTRQMFF.

This clone was counted a few times. The chain joins TRDV2 to TRDJ1; 10 positions match TRDD3. Trimming cost V 1 base and J 1 base; bases outside gene matches: 8. CDR3 size: 17 residues. Germline assignment: CDR1 GEAIGNYY and CDR2 EKD. The CDR3 DNA follows: TGTGCCTGTGACACGCTACTGGGGGATTCATTCACCGATAAACTCATCTTT. Protein sequence: CACDTLLGDSFTDKLIF.

This rearrangement joins TRDV2 to TRDJ3; TRDD3 agrees at 9 bases. Per the germline V gene, CDR1 is GEAIGNYY and CDR2 is EKD. The CDR3 is 20 residues long. Germline trimming cut 3 bases from V and 0 bases from J; bases unmatched to any gene: 11. DNA of the CDR3: TGTGCCTGTGACCCCACCGGTACTGGGGGAGACTCCTGGGACACCCGACAGATGTTTTTC. This codes for CACDPTGTGGDSWDTRQMFF.

The V call is TRDV2, the J call TRDJ3; 11 bases line up with TRDD3. CDR1 is GEAIGNYY, CDR2 EKD, per germline. The CDR3 runs to 21 residues. The J segment lost 0 bases and the V segment lost 0 bases, leaving 9 bases of the junction unmatched. CDR3 DNA: TGTGCCTGTGACACCGTGGTGGGGGATACGAAAATCTCCTGGGACACCCGACAGATGTTTTTC. It is translated as CACDTVVGDTKISWDTRQMFF.

In its sample, this clone was seen a few times. The J gene is TRDJ3, the V gene TRDV2; 10 bases are shared with TRDD3. V was pared by 3 bases and J by 0 bases, with 4 bases of the junction left unmatched. CDR3 size: 18 residues. The germline gives CDR1 GEAIGNYY, CDR2 EKD. The CDR3 loop reads CACDFNWGISWDTRQMFF. CDR3 coding DNA: TGTGCCTGTGACTTTAACTGGGGGATCTCCTGGGACACCCGACAGATGTTTTTC.

This clone showed up just a few times. At one boundary the junction diverges from the germline segment, which might be a read error. This CDR3 is also generated by other DNA sequences in the sample. CDR3: CACDTGWGSSWDTRQMFF. In DNA form, the CDR3 reads TGTGCCTGTGACACCGGTTGGGGGAGCTCCTGGGACACCCGACAGATGTTCTTC. The chain uses TRDV2 and TRDJ3; 7 nucleotides agree with TRDD3. Germline assignment: CDR1 GEAIGNYY and CDR2 EKD. This CDR3 contains 18 residues.

This clone was detected only a few times. This chain joins TRDV2 and TRDJ3, with 7 bases lining up with TRDD3. J was trimmed by 0 bases and V by 4 bases; bases with no gene match: 8. The CDR3 loop spans 18 amino acids. Germline lookup yields CDR1 GEAIGNYY and CDR2 EKD. The CDR3 nucleotides read TGTGCCTGTGATTTCTGGGGGTCTAGCTCCTGGGACACCCGACAGATGTTTTTC. This translates into CACDFWGSSSWDTRQMFF.

The V call is TRDV2, the J call TRDJ3; 10 bases fit TRDD3. From germline, CDR1 is GEAIGNYY and CDR2 EKD. The ends lost 0 bases at V and 0 bases at J; junction bases unmatched: 7. The CDR3 length is 20 residues. CDR3 amino acids: CACDTVLGDVSSWDTRQMFF. Written as DNA, the CDR3 is TGTGCCTGTGACACCGTACTGGGGGATGTAAGCTCCTGGGACACCCGACAGATGTTTTTC.

This clone was counted between two and nine times. This sequence joins TRDV2 and TRDJ3, with 9 nucleotides matching TRDD3. Germline V CDR1 and CDR2: GEAIGNYY, EKD. The CDR3 runs 20 residues. The trim removed 3 bases at V and 0 bases at J, leaving 11 bases unmatched. CDR3 residues: CACDVVGDIPSSWDTRQMFF. Written as DNA, the CDR3 is TGTGCCTGTGACGTGGTGGGGGATATACCGAGCTCCTGGGACACCCGACAGATGTTTTTC.

To note about this clone: This could be a read error, since a much larger clone is one nucleotide away. The same CDR3 is also encoded by other DNA sequences in this sample. The chain carries TRDV2 and TRDJ3; 13 bases align to TRDD3. The CDR3 has 20 residues. Germline assignment: CDR1 GEAIGNYY and CDR2 EKD. V dropped 0 bases and J dropped 1; count of bases not matched to a gene: 5. The DNA of the CDR3 is TGTGCCTGTGACACCGTACTGGGGGATACGAGGTCCTGGGACACCCGACAGATGTTTTTC. Translation: CACDTVLGDTRSWDTRQMFF.